This T cell receptor beta chain was sequenced in a study of T cell therapy after organ transplantation. With regard to this clone: Its antigen is still unknown.

With 1 base removed from V and 6 bases from J, the gap between germline ends came to 12 bases. The germline V gene encodes CDR1 SGHAT and CDR2 FQNNGV. This CDR3 has 14 residues. Profiled with immunoSEQ multiplex PCR; TCRdb holds only in-frame clones, not every one. Here the sample spans about 48,000 clones, over 90% being singletons. The sample was CD8+ T cells from blood, taken before autologous CMV-specific T cell therapy. The TCR sequence derives from a human patient who had received a solid organ transplant and had CMV disease. J is TRBJ1-2 and V is TRBV11-2, with a tentative D call TRBD1 (5 bases). CDR3 sequence: CASSLGAQGNGYTF. The DNA for the CDR3 is TGTGCCAGCAGCTTAGGTGCTCAGGGCAATGGCTACACCTTC.